This T cell receptor (beta chain) stems from a study of beta chain features in type 1 diabetes. Study observations and caveats: Type 1 diabetes patients showed a moderate but significant shortening of TCRB CDR3s in all four CD4+ subsets.

Since all of the isolated RNA was reverse transcribed, expressed TCRB transcripts were what got sequenced. Using immunoSEQ multiplex PCR, the repertoire was profiled, and TCRdb retains in-frame clones only, with some absent. The sample has hundreds of thousands of clones; roughly an eighth are singletons. Germline trimming cut 5 bases from V and 2 bases from J; bases unmatched to any gene: 4. Germline V CDR1 and CDR2: SGHNT, YYREEE (reference sequence). The CDR3 has 14 residues. This clone was seen a handful of times. Antigen specificity is unknown. Input material: naive CD4+ T cells from blood. This clonotype was obtained from a man between 18 and 29 years old with type 1 diabetes. This chain links TRBV5-4 with TRBJ2-3; the match to TRBD1 covers 8 bases. CDR3 loop: CASRATGDTDTQYF. The CDR3 DNA sequence: TGTGCCAGCAGAGCGACAGGGGACACAGATACGCAGTATTTT.